The sample holds a few counts of the clone carrying this TCR beta chain. The germline V and J ends were trimmed by 5 bases and 6 bases, with 17 bases remaining between them. The CDR3 is made up of 15 amino acids. Germline V gene sequence: CDR1 MNHEY, CDR2 SVGAGI. The data derive from a study of cytomegalovirus exposure and HLA in healthy donors. Use of 60 Vbeta and 13 Jbeta primers characterized the PCR. Using immunoSEQ multiplex PCR, the repertoire was profiled, and TCRdb retains in-frame clones only, with some absent. Of 150,000 to 200,000 clones listed, about two thirds are singletons. The sequenced sample consisted of PBMCs. The chain combines TRBV6-5 with TRBJ2-1; possible D gene TRBD1, 9 bases. This sequence originates from a young man in good health and CMV-seropositive. The CDR3 loop is CASSAGTGTSNEQFF. CDR3 nucleotide sequence: TGTGCCAGCAGTGCCGGGACAGGGACTAGCAATGAGCAGTTCTTC.